The following is a T cell receptor beta chain sequence with its context. Antigen unknown. Per germline, CDR1 LNHDA and CDR2 SQIVND (reference sequence). V was shortened by 3 bases and J by 4 bases, with 9 bases between the two germline ends. This CDR3 has 13 residues. Libraries were prepared by immunoSEQ multiplex PCR; TCRdb keeps only in-frame clonotypes and omits some of them. In the table there are about 680,000 clones, about 89% of which are singletons. Indicated treatment: some 20 received Ad26.COV2.S at low or high dose, single or two shots; 5 received placebo; per-sample allocation not given. Vaccine and placebo recipients were sampled on day 63 after the first injection. The sample came from a Boston adult aged 18-55 years. The record originates from a study of Ad26.COV2.S vaccination and SARS-CoV-2 variants. Overall study context: Enrolled in COV1001, the donor was in the Ad26.COV2.S trial arm, which received the vaccine. Intramuscularly, Ad26.COV2.S was given either once or twice, 56 days apart. Regarding the study as a whole: Vaccine recipients surpassed placebo recipients in spike-specific TCR breadth.

V usage is TRBV19 and J usage is TRBJ1-2, with D perhaps TRBD1 (5 bases). The clonotype originates from a person aged 18-60 years who received the Ad26.COV2.S COVID-19 vaccine or a placebo. The source was peripheral blood, collected in a trial of Ad26.COV2.S vaccine versus placebo. CDR3 nucleotides: TGTGCCAGTAGTATTCTGACAGCCTATGGCTACACCTTC. Encoded protein: CASSILTAYGYTF.